This T cell receptor (beta chain) was found in a study of CD8+CD57+ T cells in acquired aplastic anemia. It was genomic DNA that served as the template for profiling TCR beta VDJ and CDR3. A single record per CDR3 protein comes from TCRdb applying MiXCR to the reads. The sample yields some 120,000 distinct CDR3 sequences, approximately 50% seen once. Flow cytometry had shown expanded CD8+CD57+ cells in the patients chosen for sequencing. A few counts support this clonotype. V lost 10 bases and J 0 bases, leaving 10 bases between the germline ends. Germline CDR1 and CDR2: ENHRY and SYGVKD. The length of the CDR3 is 14 residues.

The specimen was sorted CD4+, CD8+, or CD8+CD57+ T cells (not recorded which) from PBMCs. This clonotype was obtained from a human donor with aplastic anemia. The genes are TRBV10-3 and TRBJ2-6; D is ambiguous. The CDR3 DNA reads as TGTGCCACCGGGTCTAGCTCTGGGGCCAACGTCCTGACTTTC. Encoded protein: CATGSSSGANVLTF.